Listed here are 12 T cell receptor beta chains from one sample, sequenced in a study of blood T cell repertoires in COVID-19. Clones were sequenced by immunoSEQ multiplex PCR, and TCRdb holds only the in-frame ones, with some missing. This table has tens of thousands of clones, approximately 87% appearing once. The material sequenced was peripheral blood. Receptor source: a human donor in a cohort sampled during active COVID-19.

This chain connects TRBV6-5 to TRBJ1-6, with 7 bases aligning to TRBD1. J was trimmed by 5 bases and V by 6 bases; bases with no gene match: 1. From germline, CDR1 is MNHEY and CDR2 SVGAGI. The CDR3 has 13 amino acids. DNA for the CDR3: TGTGCCAGCAGGGGACAGAATAATTCACCCCTCCACTTT. Translated: CASRGQNNSPLHF.

The chain has TRBV4-1 and TRBJ1-1; D gene unclear. Trimming took 1 base from V and 0 from J, leaving 9 bases between them. The CDR3 is 15 residues long. From germline, CDR1 is MGHRA and CDR2 YSYEKL. CDR3 coding DNA: TGCGCCAGCAGCCAAGGAGTGCTGATGAACACTGAAGCTTTCTTT. Encoded protein: CASSQGVLMNTEAFF.

The gene calls are TRBV7-2 and TRBJ2-7; TRBD2 is a possible D gene (5 bases). Germline CDR1 and CDR2: SGHTA and FQGNSA. V dropped 4 bases and J dropped 7 bases, with 23 bases sitting between them. There are 16 residues in the CDR3. DNA of the CDR3: TGTGCCAGCAGCTCTGATCCGGGAATCAGTCCGGGGGAGCAGTACTTC. Protein: CASSSDPGISPGEQYF.

This clone showed up just once. V gene TRBV4-1 combines with J gene TRBJ1-2, with TRBD1 as a possible D gene (6 bases). The germline V gene encodes CDR1 MGHRA and CDR2 YSYEKL. The CDR3 loop spans 13 amino acids. V lost 4 bases, J lost 8 bases, and 14 bases lay in between. The CDR3 DNA sequence: TGCGCCAGCAGCCTCCGGGGGGCGCAAGGCTACACCTTC. Translating gives CASSLRGAQGYTF.

The chain combines TRBV6-5 with TRBJ1-1; no clear D gene. The CDR3 spans 11 residues. Germline CDR1 reads MNHEY; CDR2 reads SVGAGI. V was pared by 11 bases and J by 0 bases, with 7 bases between. CDR3 nucleotides: TGTGCCGTAATCTTGAACACTGAAGCTTTCTTT. It is translated as CAVILNTEAFF.

V is TRBV6-2 or TRBV6-3 and J is TRBJ2-7; 9 bases line up with TRBD1. The germline V gene encodes CDR1 MNHEY and CDR2 SVGEGT. The CDR3 has 14 amino acids. V was pared by 5 bases and J by 3 bases, with 5 bases of the junction left unmatched. CDR3 bases: TGTGCCAGCAGTCAGGGACAGGGAGACTACGAGCAGTACTTC. Translation gives CASSQGQGDYEQYF.

The V and J genes are TRBV6-5 and TRBJ1-6; D is perhaps TRBD1 (5 bases). The CDR3 spans 16 residues. V lost 0 bases and J lost 7, with 13 bases in between. Germline V gene sequence: CDR1 MNHEY, CDR2 SVGAGI. CDR3 in amino acids: CASSYSWGDANSPLHF. The CDR3 nucleotides are TGTGCCAGCAGTTACTCGTGGGGGGACGCCAATTCACCCCTCCACTTT.

This chain joins TRBV21-1 and TRBJ1-2; the DNA was not used to check the table's D call, TRBD1. TRBV21-1 is given as a pseudogene. CDR3 length equals 15 residues. The DNA of the CDR3 is TGTGCCAGCAGCAAAGGGGGGGGACAGGACTATGGCTACACCTTC. Amino acids: CASSKGGGQDYGYTF.

The J gene is TRBJ2-7, the V gene TRBV28; a weak D match, TRBD1 (5 bases). This CDR3 comprises 18 residues. Germline V gene data show CDR1 as MDHEN and CDR2 as SYDVKM. V lost 1 base and J 2 bases, leaving 21 bases between the germline ends. CDR3 loop: CASSLSLTATSSPYEQYF. CDR3 in DNA: TGTGCCAGCAGTTTATCTTTGACAGCTACCTCGTCTCCCTACGAGCAGTACTTC.

This rearrangement joins TRBV30 to TRBJ1-2; D gene ambiguous. CDR3 length: 13 amino acids. Germline-derived CDR1 and CDR2 are GTSNPN and SVGIG (reference sequence). V was pared by 2 bases and J by 5 bases, with 12 bases between. The CDR3 bases are TGTGCCTGGAGTAAGTCCGCCGGGTATGGCTACACCTTC. Encoded protein: CAWSKSAGYGYTF.

This chain connects TRBV29-1 to TRBJ1-1; D uncertain. V was shortened by 2 bases and J by 1 base, with 8 bases between the two germline ends. CDR1 SQVTM and CDR2 ANQGSEA come from the germline V gene. The CDR3 loop spans 13 amino acids. The CDR3 region is CSVEQEANTEAFF. The CDR3 DNA reads as TGCAGCGTTGAACAGGAGGCGAACACTGAAGCTTTCTTT. The entire variable domain, with the rest obtained from reference TRBV29-1 and TRBJ1-1, is as follows: SAVISQKPSRDICQRGTSLTIQCQVDSQVTMMFWYRQQPGQSLTLIATANQGSEATYESGFVIDKFPISRPNLTFSTLTVSNMSPEDSSIYLCSVEQEANTEAFFGQGTRLTVV.

The V call is TRBV5-1, the J call TRBJ1-2, with TRBD1 matching 10 bases. Germline V gives CDR1 SGHRS, CDR2 YFSETQ. This CDR3 region has 16 residues. The J segment lost 5 bases and the V segment lost 4 bases, leaving 11 bases of the junction unmatched. In DNA, the CDR3 is TGCGCCAGCAGCATAATTTCCGGGACAGGGGCGTATGGCTACACCTTC. Translation: CASSIISGTGAYGYTF. Variable domain in full (rest from reference TRBV5-1 and TRBJ1-2): KAGVTQTPRYLIKTRGQQVTLSCSPISGHRSVSWYQQTPGQGLQFLFEYFSETQRNKGNFPGRFSGRQFSNSRSEMNVSTLELGDSALYLCASSIISGTGAYGYTFGSGTRLTVV.